The 27 T cell receptor beta chains presented below share a single source sample, sequenced in a study of Ad26.COV2.S vaccination and SARS-CoV-2 variants. TCRdb's copy holds only in-frame clones and misses some; the assay was immunoSEQ multiplex PCR. The sample contains over 400,000 clones, 89% of which appear only once. This sample's treatment: roughly 19 received Ad26.COV2.S at low or high dose, single or two shots; about 5 received placebo; per-sample allocation not given. Collection of the samples took place on day 63 after the first injection of vaccine or placebo. The material was peripheral blood, obtained in a trial of Ad26.COV2.S vaccine versus placebo. Receptors were obtained from a person aged 18-60 years who received the Ad26.COV2.S COVID-19 vaccine or a placebo.

The chain links TRBV6-5 to TRBJ1-1; no clear D gene. V was shortened by 0 bases and J by 3 bases, with 5 bases between the two germline ends. CDR3 length: 13 amino acids. Looked up from germline, CDR1 is MNHEY and CDR2 is SVGAGI. CDR3 residues: CASSYSIYTEAFF. The CDR3 coding sequence is TGTGCCAGCAGTTACTCGATATACACTGAAGCTTTCTTT.

The chain uses TRBV27 and TRBJ2-7; a possible D gene is TRBD1 (5 bases). V gave up 5 bases and J gave up 5 bases, with 22 bases separating them. CDR1 is MNHEY and CDR2 is SMNVEV in the germline V gene (reference sequence). CDR3 length: 16 amino acids. CDR3 protein: CASSPVLSSGPHEQYF. CDR3 coding DNA: TGTGCCAGCAGTCCCGTCCTAAGTTCAGGGCCCCACGAGCAGTACTTC.

This chain joins TRBV4-2 and TRBJ1-4; D unclear. The CDR3 length is 13 residues. Germline assignment: CDR1 LGHNA and CDR2 YNFKEQ. The V end lost 3 bases, the J end lost 5 bases, and 7 bases lay between the germline ends. CDR3 in amino acids: CASSQGGNEKLFF. The CDR3 nucleotides are TGTGCCAGCAGCCAGGGAGGGAATGAAAAACTGTTTTTT.

The rearrangement joins TRBV11-2 to TRBJ2-1; possible D gene TRBD1, 5 bases. CDR1 and CDR2 from the germline V gene are SGHAT and FQNNGV. This CDR3 comprises 21 residues. V lost 6 bases to trimming and J lost 4 bases, with 34 bases between them. The CDR3 coding sequence is TGTGCCAGCAGTCTAGTTAGTTTACCCCCTAACCAGGGAACCCCTTACAATGAGCAGTTCTTC. The encoded protein is CASSLVSLPPNQGTPYNEQFF.

This rearrangement joins TRBV28 to TRBJ2-1; unclear D gene. The germline gives CDR1 MDHEN, CDR2 SYDVKM. This CDR3 spans 11 amino acids. V gave up 8 bases and J gave up 4 bases, with 6 bases separating them. CDR3 bases: TGTGCCAGCTACCTTTACAATGAGCAGTTCTTC. Protein sequence: CASYLYNEQFF.

This clone was recorded only once. The chain has TRBV6-2 or TRBV6-3 and TRBJ2-7; 8 positions agree with TRBD1. CDR1 is MNHEY, CDR2 SVGEGT, per germline. V shed 6 bases and J 4 bases; nucleotides not matched to a gene: 2. This CDR3 contains 12 residues. CDR3 bases: TGTGCCAGCAGCGACAGGGGATACGAGCAGTACGTC. Its translation is CASSDRGYEQYV.

The V and J genes are TRBV5-1 and TRBJ1-3; tentative D call: TRBD1 (5 bases). The CDR3 contains 16 residues. The ends were cut back, 1 base at V and 1 base at J, with 12 bases in the middle. The germline V gene encodes CDR1 SGHRS and CDR2 YFSETQ. Here the CDR3 DNA reads TGCGCCAGCAGCTTGTCGGGACTCTTTTCTGGAAACACCATATATTTT. Its protein product is CASSLSGLFSGNTIYF.

The chain couples TRBV4-1 to TRBJ2-2; 7 bases map to TRBD1. With 2 bases clipped from V and 7 bases from J, the junction kept 13 bases outside the gene matches. Germline V gives CDR1 MGHRA, CDR2 YSYEKL. CDR3 length: 17 amino acids. The CDR3 DNA sequence: TGCGCCAGCAGCCAACAAGACCTTACAGGGGTCTACGGGGAGCTGTTTTTT. Encoded protein: CASSQQDLTGVYGELFF.

This chain uses TRBV7-8 with TRBJ1-4, with D possibly TRBD1 on 6 matching bases. The CDR3 length is 15 residues. The V gene lost 5 bases and the J gene lost 5 bases, with 15 bases spanning the gap. Germline V gene lookup returns CDR1 SGHVS and CDR2 FQNEAQ. CDR3 DNA sequence: TGTGCCAGCAGCCGGACAGTAGTGGGAAATGAAAAACTGTTTTTT. Protein: CASSRTVVGNEKLFF.

The chain has TRBV6-2 or TRBV6-3 and TRBJ2-1; 10 bases fit TRBD1. The V gene's germline CDR1 is MNHEY and CDR2 SVGEGT. The CDR3 sequence is 16 residues long. With V trimmed by 5 bases and J by 9 bases, 13 bases remained unmatched. This CDR3 is CASSDPPGQGMPEQFF. The CDR3 nucleotides are TGTGCCAGCAGTGACCCCCCGGGACAGGGGATGCCTGAGCAGTTCTTC.

The chain recombines TRBV7-2 with TRBJ1-5; 9 bases match TRBD1. This CDR3 is 15 amino acids long. Germline V gene data show CDR1 as SGHTA and CDR2 as FQGNSA. J gave up 8 bases and V 2 bases, and 7 bases lay outside the gene matches. The DNA for the CDR3 is TGTGCCAGCAGCTTAACAGGGGGCGAGATTGAGCCCCAGCATTTT. This gives the protein CASSLTGGEIEPQHF. The whole variable domain, filled in from reference TRBV7-2 and TRBJ1-5, reads GAGVSQSPSNKVTEKGKDVELRCDPISGHTALYWYRQSLGQGLEFLIYFQGNSAPDKSGLPSDRFSAERTGGSVSTLTIQRTQQEDSAVYLCASSLTGGEIEPQHFGDGTRLSIL.

The genes are TRBV11-2 and TRBJ1-1, with a possible D match to TRBD1 (5 bases). The germline CDR1 and CDR2 sequences are SGHAT and FQNNGV. This CDR3 has 15 amino acids. Trimming stripped 5 bases from V and 1 base from J, with 14 bases between. The CDR3 loop reads CASSLRVRENTEAFF. CDR3 nucleotides: TGTGCCAGCAGCCTACGGGTCAGGGAGAACACTGAAGCTTTCTTT.

This chain connects TRBV5-1 to TRBJ1-1, with D unresolved. Germline V gene data show CDR1 as SGHRS and CDR2 as YFSETQ. This CDR3 contains 15 residues. V was pared by 2 bases and J by 4 bases, with 15 bases between. CDR3 amino acids: CASSLSSYSATEAFF. The CDR3 DNA sequence: TGCGCCAGCAGCTTAAGTTCCTACTCTGCCACTGAAGCTTTCTTT.

For the CDR3, the DNA is TGTGCCAGTTCGAGGGGGTCCCAGGACTATGGCTACACCTTC. This sequence encodes CASSRGSQDYGYTF. The chain employs TRBV9 and TRBJ1-2, with D perhaps matching TRBD1 (6 bases). This CDR3 contains 14 residues. The V end was cut by 8 bases, the J end by 3 bases, with 17 bases between. Germline V gene lookup returns CDR1 SGDLS and CDR2 YYNGEE.

The CDR3 loop is CASSGRVSYGYTF. CDR3 sequence (DNA): TGTGCCAGCAGTGGGCGGGTATCCTATGGCTACACCTTC. The chain carries TRBV2 and TRBJ1-2; D gene uncertain. Deletions cut 4 bases from V and 4 bases from J, with 10 bases between. CDR1 is SNHLY, CDR2 FYNNEI, per germline. The length of the CDR3 is 13 residues.

In DNA, the CDR3 is TGCGCCAGCAGCAGAGCCGGGTTCTTTAGTGAAAAACTGTTTTTT. Protein: CASSRAGFFSEKLFF. The J gene is TRBJ1-4, the V gene TRBV4-3, with unresolved D. Germline-derived CDR1 and CDR2 are LGHNA and YSLEER. This CDR3 region has 15 residues. V was shortened by 5 bases and J by 7 bases, with 17 bases between the two germline ends.

CDR3 region: CASSFLAGVSYNEQFF. The CDR3 DNA follows: TGTGCCAGCAGCTTTCTAGCGGGAGTCTCCTACAATGAGCAGTTCTTC. The chain carries TRBV7-8 and TRBJ2-1, with TRBD2 matching 10 bases. Germline-derived CDR1 and CDR2 are SGHVS and FQNEAQ. Trimming removed 3 bases from V and 0 bases from J; junction bases left unmatched: 2. The CDR3 sequence is 16 residues long.

The rearrangement joins TRBV4-1 to TRBJ1-5, with D perhaps TRBD1 (6 bases). This CDR3 is built from 15 residues. With 1 base removed from V and 7 bases from J, the gap between germline ends came to 14 bases. CDR1 and CDR2 (germline): MGHRA, YSYEKL. The CDR3 sequence is CASSQVWGLGQPQHF. As DNA, the CDR3 is TGCGCCAGCAGCCAAGTGTGGGGGCTTGGACAGCCCCAGCATTTT.

V is TRBV4-2 and J is TRBJ2-2; D is perhaps TRBD2 (6 bases). The germline gives CDR1 LGHNA, CDR2 YNFKEQ. V lost 1 base and J lost 3, with 12 bases in between. The CDR3 consists of 16 residues. The CDR3 protein is CASSQALGLHTGELFF. CDR3 nucleotide sequence: TGTGCCAGCAGCCAAGCCCTGGGACTTCACACCGGGGAGCTGTTTTTT.

In the case of this clone: Other DNA sequences within the sample encode an identical CDR3. The rearrangement joins TRBV20-1 to TRBJ2-1; D is uncertain. V lost 3 bases and J lost 3, with 0 bases in between. CDR1 is DFQATT, CDR2 SNEGSKA, per germline (reference sequence). There are 10 residues in the CDR3. The CDR3 loop is CSASYNEQFF. CDR3 nucleotides: TGCAGTGCTAGCTACAATGAGCAGTTCTTC.

The chain is built from TRBV28 and TRBJ2-2; 9 bases line up with TRBD1. The CDR3 length is 16 residues. The ends lost 5 bases at V and 4 bases at J; junction bases unmatched: 8. Germline CDR1 MDHEN, CDR2 SYDVKM. The CDR3 is CASSAPGQGATGELFF. The CDR3 nucleotides read TGTGCCAGCAGTGCACCGGGACAGGGTGCCACCGGGGAGCTGTTTTTT.

The gene calls are TRBV5-1 and TRBJ2-5, with D possibly TRBD1 on 6 matching bases. Germline CDR1 reads SGHRS; CDR2 reads YFSETQ. Trimming shortened V by 2 bases and J by 4 bases, and 9 bases separated the two germline ends. There are 13 residues in the CDR3. CDR3 nucleotide sequence: TGCGCCAGCAGCTTCGGACAGAGAGAGACCCAGTACTTC. Protein: CASSFGQRETQYF.

The V and J genes are TRBV9 and TRBJ2-1, with TRBD2 matching over 7 bases. Germline CDR1 SGDLS, CDR2 YYNGEE. This CDR3 spans 18 amino acids. J gave up 2 bases and V 2 bases, and 13 bases lay outside the gene matches. The CDR3 loop is CASSVFPRREGAYNEQFF. The CDR3 coding sequence is TGTGCCAGCAGCGTCTTCCCCCGGAGGGAGGGCGCCTACAATGAGCAGTTCTTC.

The table lists this clone with a few counts. The chain links TRBV4-2 to TRBJ1-5; D remains unclear. CDR1 and CDR2 (germline): LGHNA, YNFKEQ. Trimming cost V 4 bases and J 4 bases, with 8 bases left between them. The CDR3 has 13 residues. CDR3 nucleotides: TGTGCCAGCAGCCCGGATGGTAATCAGCCCCAGCATTTT. It codes for CASSPDGNQPQHF.

The rearrangement joins TRBV6-5 to TRBJ1-3; no definite D call. The CDR3 has 16 amino acids. Trimming took 2 bases from V and 0 from J, leaving 11 bases between them. Germline lookup yields CDR1 MNHEY and CDR2 SVGAGI. CDR3: CASSYRQDYSGNTIYF. The DNA for the CDR3 is TGTGCCAGCAGTTACCGGCAGGATTACTCTGGAAACACCATATATTTT.

The chain uses TRBV21-1 and TRBJ2-1; whether TRBD2, the table's D call, matches the DNA was not checked. TRBV21-1 is classified as a pseudogene. CDR3 length: 16 amino acids. The CDR3 spells CASSKGCGGSYNEQFF. CDR3 coding DNA: TGTGCCAGCAGCAAAGGTTGCGGGGGATCCTACAATGAGCAGTTCTTC.

V is TRBV28 and J is TRBJ2-5; D remains unclear. Trimming removed 2 bases from V and 0 bases from J, with 7 bases in between. Germline loops: CDR1 MDHEN, CDR2 SYDVKM. CDR3 size: 14 residues. CDR3 region: CASSLDPDQETQYF. Here the CDR3 DNA reads TGTGCCAGCAGTTTAGACCCAGACCAAGAGACCCAGTACTTC.